This record looks at one TCR beta chain sequence and its context. This clone occurred a few times. Its antigen is still unknown. The sample holds no much larger clone one base away, and base qualities are not on file. These data are taken from a study of beta chain features in type 1 diabetes (dated by TCRdb to the late 2010s). Regarding the research as a whole: Mean age, gender distribution, total cell number and subset yield were not different between patients and healthy donors. A total of some 100,000,000 sorted cells were examined across all samples, and the number of cells per subset was strongly correlated with RNA yield. In the study, TCRB repertoires of sorted circulating CD4+ T cell subsets from recently diagnosed type 1 diabetes patients were compared with those of matched healthy donors. Regulatory and stem cell-like memory subsets were isolated from only 8 patients and about eight healthy donors, whereas naive and central memory subsets came from all 30 or so donors. Results the study describes overall, beyond this receptor: Because the HLA sub-analyses included only small numbers of individuals, any influence of HLA type on TCRB rearrangement was left unresolved. PCR might favor shorter templates, but patient and control samples were amplified and corrected together, so any skew would affect both groups equally. Type 1 diabetes patients showed a moderate but significant shortening of TCRB CDR3 length in all four CD4+ subsets. Fewer insertions and more nucleotide deletions at VDJ recombination sites were observed in patients with type 1 diabetes, implying thymic rearrangement abnormalities. Because cDNA rather than genomic DNA was sequenced, highly expressing activated cells could have been over-represented, although no difference in activation and CD3 levels was found between groups. Naive, central memory and regulatory TCRB repertoires appeared to be more alike among patients than among healthy donors.

A single peripheral blood draw of approximately 0.11 L on average was collected from each donor into heparinised tubes. Naive, central memory, regulatory and stem cell-like memory CD4+ T cells were sorted on a BD FACSAria II using a panel including CD45RO, CCR7, CD25, CD127, CD95 and CD27. Purity was above 95% for every sorted population. PBMCs were isolated right away by Lymphoprep density gradient centrifugation and were stained directly, without culture. So that batch effects would be minimized, each experiment stained and sorted samples in pairs, pairing one healthy donor with one patient. The entire amount of isolated RNA was reverse transcribed using the High Capacity cDNA Reverse Transcription Kit, so the sequenced TCRB transcripts were expressed ones. Deep immunoSEQ sequencing was applied to naive, central memory and regulatory T cell samples, giving an average of around 4 million total reads per sample. Sorted cells were lysed in RLT buffer, and RNA was extracted using DNase-treated RNeasy Micro or Mini kits according to cell number. Each cell subset was processed on its own to prevent cross-contamination, while patient and healthy donor samples were processed together. The immunoSEQ multiplex PCR was used to amplify TCRB sequences from cDNA, yielding 87-bp fragments that span the CDR3 region. Sequencing of the amplicons was done on the Illumina HiSeq platform. On the study's bioinformatics: Synthetic template baselines were used to correct PCR bias computationally, reads within Hamming distance 2 were collapsed, and singletons that could not be merged were discarded. Reads were aligned against IMGT so that V, D and J genes, CDR3 length and insertions or deletions at six rearrangement sites could be assigned. Within each subset, clonotype counts were normalized to the number of sorted cells before true diversity and Gini coefficients were calculated with the tcR R package. The overlap coefficient, calculated on TCRB nucleotide sequences, was used to measure repertoire sharing. As a proxy for the pre-selection repertoire, out-of-frame TCRB sequences from naive cells were analyzed. What TCRdb holds here is the immuneACCESS table cut down to in-frame rearrangements. Part of the clones is not present; checked against another copy, under half of the missing clones reflect an unresolved V gene, and the others are unexplained. For V, J and clone size, that table is used; D and trimming come from the DNA. The sample contains around 400,000 clones, roughly 15% of them found a single time. About 0.018% of the sample is held by the ten biggest clonotypes.

The germline V gene encodes CDR1 SGHNT and CDR2 YYREEE (reference sequence). V is pared back by 0 bases and J by 8 bases, with 15 bases lying between the germline termini. Including cysteine and phenylalanine, the CDR3 has 15 amino acids. The DNA shown is the 45-base CDR3, in frame from base 1. The sequenced sample was naive CD4+ T cells from blood. Read against the paper, the sample's cell subset or site label means: true naive CD4+ T cells. Rearrangement joined TRBV5-4 to TRBJ2-1; the D gene is possibly TRBD1, with 5 bases matching. The receptor was isolated from a young woman in good health. The DNA reads TGTGCCAGCAGCTTGGGAAAAGGGGTGGAGCATGAGCAGTTCTTC. This sequence encodes CASSLGKGVEHEQFF.